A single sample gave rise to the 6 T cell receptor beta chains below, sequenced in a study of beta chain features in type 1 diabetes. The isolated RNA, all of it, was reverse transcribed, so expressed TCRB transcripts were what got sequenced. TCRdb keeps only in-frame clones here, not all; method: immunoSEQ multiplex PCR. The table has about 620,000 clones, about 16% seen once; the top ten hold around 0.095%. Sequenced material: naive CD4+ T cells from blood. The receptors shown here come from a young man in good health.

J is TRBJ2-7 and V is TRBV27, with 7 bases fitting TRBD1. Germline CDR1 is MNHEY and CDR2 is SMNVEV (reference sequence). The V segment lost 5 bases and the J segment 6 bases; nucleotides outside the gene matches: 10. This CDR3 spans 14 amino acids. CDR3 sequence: CASSTGQASGEQYF. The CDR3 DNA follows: TGTGCCAGCAGTACCGGACAGGCGTCAGGCGAGCAGTACTTC.

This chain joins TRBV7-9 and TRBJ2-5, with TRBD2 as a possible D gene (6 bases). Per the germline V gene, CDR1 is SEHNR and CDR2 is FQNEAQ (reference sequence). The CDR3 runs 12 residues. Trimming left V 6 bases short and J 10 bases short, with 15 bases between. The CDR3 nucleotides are TGTGCCAGCAGTCGGGACTCCTGGGGCCAGTACTTC. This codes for CASSRDSWGQYF. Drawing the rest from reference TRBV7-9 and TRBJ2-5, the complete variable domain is DTGVSQNPRHKITKRGQNVTFRCDPISEHNRLYWYRQTLGQGPEFLTYFQNEAQLEKSRLLSDRFSAERPKGSFSTLEIQRTEQGDSAMYLCASSRDSWGQYFGPGTRLLVL.

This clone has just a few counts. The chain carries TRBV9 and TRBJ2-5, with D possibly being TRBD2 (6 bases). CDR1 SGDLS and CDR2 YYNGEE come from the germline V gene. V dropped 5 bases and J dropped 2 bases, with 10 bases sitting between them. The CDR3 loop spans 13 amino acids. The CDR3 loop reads CASRLADQETQYF. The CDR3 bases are TGTGCCAGCAGGTTAGCGGATCAAGAGACCCAGTACTTC.

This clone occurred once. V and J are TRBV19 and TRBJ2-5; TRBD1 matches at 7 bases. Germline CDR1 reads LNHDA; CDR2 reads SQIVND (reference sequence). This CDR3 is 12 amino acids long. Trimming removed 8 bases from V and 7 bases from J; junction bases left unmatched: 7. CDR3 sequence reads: CASSSPGGTQYF. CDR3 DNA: TGTGCCAGTTCAAGCCCAGGGGGGACCCAGTACTTC.

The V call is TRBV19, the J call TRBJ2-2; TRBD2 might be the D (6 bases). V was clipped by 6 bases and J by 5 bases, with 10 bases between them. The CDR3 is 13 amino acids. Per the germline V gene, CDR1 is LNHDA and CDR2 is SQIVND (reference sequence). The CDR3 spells CASSRAGTGELFF. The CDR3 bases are TGTGCCAGTAGCCGGGCGGGGACCGGGGAGCTGTTTTTT.

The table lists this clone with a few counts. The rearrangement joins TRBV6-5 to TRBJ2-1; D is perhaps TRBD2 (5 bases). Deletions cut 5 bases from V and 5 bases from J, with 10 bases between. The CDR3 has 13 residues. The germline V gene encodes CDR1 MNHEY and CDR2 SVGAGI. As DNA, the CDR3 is TGTGCCAGCAGTCGGGATTGGGACAATGAGCAGTTCTTC. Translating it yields CASSRDWDNEQFF.